The present T cell receptor beta chain was sequenced within a study of T-cell reconstitution after alpha-beta-depleted transplantation in children (dated by TCRdb to 2016 to 2017). Regarding the complete study: T-cell immune reconstitution after TCRalphabeta/CD19-depleted allogeneic hematopoietic cell transplantation in children was quantitatively tracked in the study by means of TCR repertoire profiling.

From a lookup of the germline V gene (reference sequence), CDR1 and CDR2 are LGHDT and YNNKEL. The CDR3 runs 15 amino acids, cysteine and phenylalanine included. CDR3 DNA only is kept here, 45 bases in frame from base 1. V is reduced by 4 bases and J by 2 bases, leaving a spacing of 11 bases between them. The library was built by means of PCR. Sequencing was carried out with an Illumina HiSeq 2500. TCR library preparation used molecular barcoding, with unique molecular identifiers applied to normalize quantification of the TCRbeta repertoire. Starting from the raw public reads, TCRdb applied fastp trimming at Q25, assembled clones with MiXCR and retained in-frame beta chains. Rows are unified per CDR3 protein, each entry keeping the most common DNA and genes. Counted in this sample were about half a million distinct CDR3 sequences; approximately 13% of them appeared once. The ten largest clones take up around 6% of the sample.

This clonotype has at least ten counts. Its antigen is unknown. No qualities accompany the bases; no much larger clone lies one base away. Sequenced material: PBMCs from the stem cell graft donor, taken from the stem cell graft. The sequence came from a human donor who donated a stem cell graft to a child with combined immunodeficiency. The chain is encoded by TRBV3-1 joined to TRBJ2-2, with TRBD2 tentatively as D gene (6 bases match). CDR3 loop: CASSLSGVNTGELFF. The sequenced DNA: TGTGCCAGCAGCCTCTCGGGGGTTAACACCGGGGAGCTGTTTTTT.